This T cell receptor (beta chain) was profiled in a study of spatial heterogeneity in lung cancer. V was clipped by 3 bases and J by 1 base; unmatched bases: 5. In germline, CDR1 is SGHAT, CDR2 FQNNGV. This CDR3 comprises 15 residues. By share, this clonotype ranks as medium-sized. The time point: sample taken at primary tumor resection. Unsorted whole RNA samples from tumor, nontumor lung or frozen PBMC were sequenced. TCRdb re-analysed the 5' RACE reads in MiXCR, keeping a single row per CDR3 protein. The table shows a few thousand distinct CDR3 sequences, with 1.5% to 2.5% occurring only once. The starting material was normal lung tissue next to the tumor, obtained at surgery. J is TRBJ1-1 and V is TRBV11-2; TRBD1 matches at 7 bases. The receptor was derived from a male donor with early-stage non-small cell lung cancer. CDR3 in amino acids: CASSLLTGRNTEAFF. CDR3 in DNA: TGTGCCAGCAGCTTGTTGACAGGGCGGAACACTGAAGCTTTCTTT.